This entry features one TCR beta chain sequence. Its target is unknown. The sample holds other DNA sequences that translate to the same CDR3. The CDR3 runs 14 residues. Trimming at V came to 4 bases and at J to 4 bases, leaving 5 bases not matched to a gene. Per the germline V gene, CDR1 is SGHTA and CDR2 is FQGNSA. This sample stems from a study of shared clonotypes between healthy human individuals. Findings and caveats of the study: The researchers took only blood, and tissue repertoires probably look different.

Here immunoSEQ multiplex PCR was the method, and the copy in TCRdb shows in-frame clones only, minus some. The sample has millions of clones, around 90% seen once. The receptor's source is a man aged 18 to 29 in good health. Sequenced input: naive CD4+ T cells sorted from blood. Regarding subset: CD45RA+ positively selected. The V gene is TRBV7-2, the J gene TRBJ2-7; 9 nucleotides agree with TRBD1. The CDR3 DNA follows: TGTGCCAGCAGCTCCCCGGGACAGGGTTACGAGCAGTACTTC. Protein sequence: CASSSPGQGYEQYF.